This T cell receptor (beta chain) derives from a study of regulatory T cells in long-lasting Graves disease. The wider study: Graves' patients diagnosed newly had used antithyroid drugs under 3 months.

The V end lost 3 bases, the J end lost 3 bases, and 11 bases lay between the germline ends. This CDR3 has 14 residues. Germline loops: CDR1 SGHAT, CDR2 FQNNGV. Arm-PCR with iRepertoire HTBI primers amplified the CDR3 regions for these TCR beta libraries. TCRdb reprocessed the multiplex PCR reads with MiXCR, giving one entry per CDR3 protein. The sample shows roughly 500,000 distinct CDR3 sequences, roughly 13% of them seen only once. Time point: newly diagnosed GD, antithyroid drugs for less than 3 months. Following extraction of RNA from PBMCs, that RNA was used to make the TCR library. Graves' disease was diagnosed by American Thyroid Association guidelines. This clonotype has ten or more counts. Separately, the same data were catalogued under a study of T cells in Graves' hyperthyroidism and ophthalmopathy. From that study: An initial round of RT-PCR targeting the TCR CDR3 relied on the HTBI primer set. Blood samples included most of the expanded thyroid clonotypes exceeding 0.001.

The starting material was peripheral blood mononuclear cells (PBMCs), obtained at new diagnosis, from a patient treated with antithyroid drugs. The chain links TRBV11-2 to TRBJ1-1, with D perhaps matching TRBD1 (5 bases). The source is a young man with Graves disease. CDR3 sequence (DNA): TGTGCCAGCAGCTTCGGGACGGGGGACACTGAAGCTTTCTTT. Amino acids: CASSFGTGDTEAFF.